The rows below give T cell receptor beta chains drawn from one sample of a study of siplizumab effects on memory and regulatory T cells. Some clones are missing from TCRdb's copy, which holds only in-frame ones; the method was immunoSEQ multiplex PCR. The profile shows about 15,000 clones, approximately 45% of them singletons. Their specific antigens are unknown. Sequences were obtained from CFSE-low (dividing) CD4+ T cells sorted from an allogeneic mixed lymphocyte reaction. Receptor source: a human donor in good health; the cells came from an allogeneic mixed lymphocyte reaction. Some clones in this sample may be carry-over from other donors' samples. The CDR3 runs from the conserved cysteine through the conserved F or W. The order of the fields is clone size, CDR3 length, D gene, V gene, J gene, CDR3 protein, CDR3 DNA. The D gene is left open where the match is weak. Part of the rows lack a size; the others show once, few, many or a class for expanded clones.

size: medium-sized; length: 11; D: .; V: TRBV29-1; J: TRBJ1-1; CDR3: CSVHRGTEAFF; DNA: TGCAGCGTTCATAGGGGCACTGAAGCTTTCTTT
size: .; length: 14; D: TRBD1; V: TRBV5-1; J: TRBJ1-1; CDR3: CASTDRALNTEAFF; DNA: TGCGCCAGCACGGACAGGGCTTTAAACACTGAAGCTTTCTTT
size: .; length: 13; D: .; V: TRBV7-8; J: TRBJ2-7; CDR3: CASSFANSYEQYF; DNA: TGTGCCAGCAGCTTCGCTAACTCCTACGAGCAGTACTTC
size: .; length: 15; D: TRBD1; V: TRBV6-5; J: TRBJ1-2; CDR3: CASSREEGANYGYTF; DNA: TGTGCCAGCAGCCGAGAGGAGGGGGCCAACTATGGCTACACCTTC
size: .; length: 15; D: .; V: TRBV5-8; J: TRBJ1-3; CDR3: CASSFVGYSGNTIYF; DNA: TGTGCCAGCAGCTTCGTCGGATACTCTGGAAACACCATATATTTT
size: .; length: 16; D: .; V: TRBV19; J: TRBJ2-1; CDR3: CASSIGGRVLGDEQFF; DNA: TGTGCCAGTAGTATCGGTGGCAGGGTGTTGGGGGATGAGCAGTTCTTC
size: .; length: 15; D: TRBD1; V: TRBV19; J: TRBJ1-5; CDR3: CASSTWTGMSQPQHF; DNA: TGTGCCAGTAGTACCTGGACAGGGATGAGTCAGCCCCAGCATTTT
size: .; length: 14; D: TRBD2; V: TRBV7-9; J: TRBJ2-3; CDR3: CASSRGGITDTQYF; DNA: TGTGCCAGCAGCCGCGGGGGTATCACAGATACGCAGTATTTT
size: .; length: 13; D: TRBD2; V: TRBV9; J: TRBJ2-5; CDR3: CASNPRGAETQYF; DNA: TGTGCCAGCAACCCGCGGGGGGCAGAGACCCAGTACTTC
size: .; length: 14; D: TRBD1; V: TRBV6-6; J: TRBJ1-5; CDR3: CASRRGQQHQPQHF; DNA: TGTGCCAGCAGAAGGGGACAGCAACATCAGCCCCAGCATTTT
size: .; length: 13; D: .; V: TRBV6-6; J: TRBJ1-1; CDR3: CASSYRVGTEAFF; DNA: TGTGCCAGCAGTTACAGGGTGGGGACTGAAGCTTTCTTT
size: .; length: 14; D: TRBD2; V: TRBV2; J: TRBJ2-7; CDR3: CASSDGAGVPEQYF; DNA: TGTGCCAGCAGTGATGGAGCGGGAGTCCCCGAGCAGTACTTC
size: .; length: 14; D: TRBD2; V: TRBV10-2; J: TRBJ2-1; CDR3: CASSLTSGSNEQFF; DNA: TGCGCCAGCAGTTTAACTAGCGGGAGCAATGAGCAGTTCTTC
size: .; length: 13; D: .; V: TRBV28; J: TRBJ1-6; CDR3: CASSTPQGSPLHF; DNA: TGTGCCAGCAGTACCCCGCAGGGGTCACCCCTCCACTTT
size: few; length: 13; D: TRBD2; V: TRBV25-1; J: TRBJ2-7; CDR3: CASSPSGFYEQYF; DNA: TGTGCCAGCAGTCCTAGCGGGTTTTACGAGCAGTACTTC
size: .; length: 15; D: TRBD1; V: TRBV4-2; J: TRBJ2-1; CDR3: CASSWDRSSYNEQFF; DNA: TGTGCCAGCAGCTGGGACAGGAGCTCCTACAATGAGCAGTTCTTC
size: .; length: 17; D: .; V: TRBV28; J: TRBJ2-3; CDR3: CASSLSLGGMAPDTQYF; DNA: TGTGCCAGCAGTTTATCTTTAGGGGGGATGGCCCCAGATACGCAGTATTTT
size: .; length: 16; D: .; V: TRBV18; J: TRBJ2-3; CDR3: CASSPWGGSSTDTQYF; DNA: TGTGCCAGCTCACCATGGGGCGGCTCTAGCACAGATACGCAGTATTTT
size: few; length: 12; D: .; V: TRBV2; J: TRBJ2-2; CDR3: CASQYPAGELFF; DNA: TGTGCCAGCCAATACCCGGCCGGGGAGCTGTTTTTT
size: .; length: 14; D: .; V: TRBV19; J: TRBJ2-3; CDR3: CASRIGGSTDTQYF; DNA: TGTGCCAGTAGAATAGGGGGAAGCACAGATACGCAGTATTTT
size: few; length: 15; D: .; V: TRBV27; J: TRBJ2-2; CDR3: CASSSSSSVTGELFF; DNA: TGTGCCAGCAGCTCTAGCAGCTCGGTCACCGGGGAGCTGTTTTTT
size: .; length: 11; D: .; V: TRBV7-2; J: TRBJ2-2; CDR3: CASSLPRELFF; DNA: TGTGCCAGCAGCTTACCGCGGGAGCTGTTTTTT
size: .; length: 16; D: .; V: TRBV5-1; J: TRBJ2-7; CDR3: CASSLAPTASSYEQYF; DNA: TGCGCCAGCAGCTTGGCCCCGACAGCGAGCTCCTACGAGCAGTACTTC
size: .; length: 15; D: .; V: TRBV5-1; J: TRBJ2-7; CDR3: CASSPRTQSSYEQYF; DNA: TGCGCCAGCAGCCCCCGGACTCAAAGCTCCTACGAGCAGTACTTC
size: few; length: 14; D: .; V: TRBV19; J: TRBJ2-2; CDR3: CASQTVLNTGELFF; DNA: TGTGCCAGTCAGACTGTCTTGAACACCGGGGAGCTGTTTTTT
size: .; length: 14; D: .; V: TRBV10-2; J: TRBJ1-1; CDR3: CASSELGLNTEAFF; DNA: TGCGCCAGCAGTGAGCTGGGGTTGAACACTGAAGCTTTCTTT
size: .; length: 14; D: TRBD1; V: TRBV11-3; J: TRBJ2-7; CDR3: CASSPGQVIGEQYF; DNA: TGTGCCAGCAGCCCGGGACAGGTAATAGGCGAGCAGTACTTC
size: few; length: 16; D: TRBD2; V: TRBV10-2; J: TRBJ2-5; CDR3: CASSDTSGSPGETQYF; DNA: TGCGCCAGCAGTGACACTAGCGGGAGCCCCGGAGAGACCCAGTACTTC
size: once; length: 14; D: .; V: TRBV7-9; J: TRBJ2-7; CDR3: CASSGDRKTYEQYF; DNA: TGTGCCAGCAGCGGAGACAGGAAAACCTACGAGCAGTACTTC
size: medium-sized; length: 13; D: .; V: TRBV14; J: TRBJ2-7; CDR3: CASSTTWGSEQYF; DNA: TGTGCCAGCAGCACAACCTGGGGGAGCGAGCAGTACTTC
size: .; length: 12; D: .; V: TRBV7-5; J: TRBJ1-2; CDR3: CARSFSNYGYTF; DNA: TGTGCCAGAAGCTTCAGTAACTATGGCTACACCTTC
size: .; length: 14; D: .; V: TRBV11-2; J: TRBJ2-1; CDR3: CASSWGTGNNEQFF; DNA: TGTGCCAGCAGCTGGGGGACTGGAAACAATGAGCAGTTCTTC
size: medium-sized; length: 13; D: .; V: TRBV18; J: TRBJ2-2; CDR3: CASSPLGTGELFF; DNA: TGTGCCAGCTCACCGCTTGGTACCGGGGAGCTGTTTTTT
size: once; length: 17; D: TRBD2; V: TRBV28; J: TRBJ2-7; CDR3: CASSYGTSGSWSYEQYF; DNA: TGTGCCAGCAGTTACGGGACTAGCGGGAGTTGGTCCTACGAGCAGTACTTC
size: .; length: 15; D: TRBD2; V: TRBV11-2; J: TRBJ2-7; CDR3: CASSPTSGTRPSQYF; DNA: TGTGCCAGCAGTCCGACTAGCGGGACGAGACCTTCACAGTACTTC
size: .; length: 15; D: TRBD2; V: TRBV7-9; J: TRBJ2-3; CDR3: CASSLRASGKDTQYF; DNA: TGTGCCAGCAGCTTGCGGGCTAGCGGGAAGGATACGCAGTATTTT
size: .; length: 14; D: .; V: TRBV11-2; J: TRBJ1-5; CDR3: CASSLSGVGKPQHF; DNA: TGTGCCAGCAGCTTATCAGGGGTTGGTAAGCCCCAGCATTTT
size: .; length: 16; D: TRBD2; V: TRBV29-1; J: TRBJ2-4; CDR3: CSVARTSGRALNIQYF; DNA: TGCAGCGTGGCCCGAACTAGCGGGAGGGCCTTAAACATTCAGTACTTC
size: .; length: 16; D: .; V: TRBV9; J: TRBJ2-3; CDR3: CASSVALAWGTDTQYF; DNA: TGTGCCAGCAGCGTAGCACTAGCTTGGGGCACAGATACGCAGTATTTT
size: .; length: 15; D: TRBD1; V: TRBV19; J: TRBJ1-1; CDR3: CASSMSGQGNTEAFF; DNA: TGTGCCAGTAGTATGTCGGGACAGGGGAACACTGAAGCTTTCTTT
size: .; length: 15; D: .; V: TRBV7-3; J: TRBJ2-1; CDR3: CASSPGSRWATEQFF; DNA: TGTGCCAGCAGCCCTGGGAGTCGTTGGGCGACTGAGCAGTTCTTC
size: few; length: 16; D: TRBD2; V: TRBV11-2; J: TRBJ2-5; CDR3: CASSPTSGRIQETQYF; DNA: TGTGCCAGCAGCCCGACTAGCGGGAGGATTCAAGAGACCCAGTACTTC
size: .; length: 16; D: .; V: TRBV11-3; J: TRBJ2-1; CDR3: CASSSGGTASYNEQFF; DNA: TGTGCCAGCAGCTCGGGGGGGACAGCCTCCTACAATGAGCAGTTCTTC
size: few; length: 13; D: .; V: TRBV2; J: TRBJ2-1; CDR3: CASSGEGYNEQFF; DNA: TGTGCCAGCAGTGGGGAAGGGTACAATGAGCAGTTCTTC
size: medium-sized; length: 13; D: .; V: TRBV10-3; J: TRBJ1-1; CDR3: CAIRGDLNTEAFF; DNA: TGTGCCATCCGCGGGGACTTGAACACTGAAGCTTTCTTT
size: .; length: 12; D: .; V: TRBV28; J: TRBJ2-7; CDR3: CASSLPTSKQYF; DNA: TGTGCCAGCAGTTTACCCACTAGTAAGCAGTACTTC
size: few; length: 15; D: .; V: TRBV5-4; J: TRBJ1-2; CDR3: CASSFSGGLVYGYTF; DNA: TGTGCCAGCAGCTTCTCGGGAGGCTTAGTCTATGGCTACACCTTC
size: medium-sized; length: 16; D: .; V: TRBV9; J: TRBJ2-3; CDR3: CASSQSRTGRTDTQYF; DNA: TGTGCCAGCAGCCAATCACGAACGGGGCGCACAGATACGCAGTATTTT